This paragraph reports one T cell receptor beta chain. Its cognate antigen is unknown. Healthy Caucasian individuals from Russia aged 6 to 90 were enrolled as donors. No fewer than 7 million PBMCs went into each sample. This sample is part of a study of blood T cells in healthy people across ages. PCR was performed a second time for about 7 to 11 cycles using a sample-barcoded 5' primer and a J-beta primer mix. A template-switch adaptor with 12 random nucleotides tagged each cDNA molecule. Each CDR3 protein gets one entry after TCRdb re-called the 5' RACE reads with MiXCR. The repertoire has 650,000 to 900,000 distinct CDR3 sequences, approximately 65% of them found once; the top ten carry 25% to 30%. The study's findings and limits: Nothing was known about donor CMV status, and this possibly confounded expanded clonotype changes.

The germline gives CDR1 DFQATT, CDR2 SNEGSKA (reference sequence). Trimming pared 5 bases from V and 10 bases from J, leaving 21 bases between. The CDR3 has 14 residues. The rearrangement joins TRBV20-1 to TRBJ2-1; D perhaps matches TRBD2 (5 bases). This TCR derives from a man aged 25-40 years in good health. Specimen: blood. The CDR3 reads CSAQPSLLAREQFF. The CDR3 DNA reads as TGCAGTGCTCAACCCTCGTTGTTAGCGAGGGAGCAGTTCTTC.